This TCR beta chain was documented in a study of CD8 T cells in ankylosing spondylitis. Study conclusions and caveats: Roughly 8 highly homologous variants made up a TCR beta motif that seemed to typify ankylosing spondylitis blood.

The ends lost 4 bases at V and 7 bases at J; junction bases unmatched: 13. The CDR3 is made up of 16 amino acids. In germline, CDR1 is SGHRS, CDR2 YFSETQ. It was by quantitative 5'-RACE with molecular barcodes that TCR beta libraries were made. MiXCR, applied by TCRdb to the 5' RACE reads, yields one record per CDR3 protein. The sample carries just under 350,000 distinct CDR3 sequences, roughly 14% recorded once. A remark on this clonotype: The target antigen is unknown.

The receptor comes from a male donor with ankylosing spondylitis or in good health (not recorded which). V is TRBV5-1 and J is TRBJ2-1; TRBD2 aligns across 8 bases. Sequences were obtained from blood, either unsorted or a sorted T cell fraction (not recorded which). DNA of the CDR3: TGCGCCAGCAGCCGGTTATCCGGGACTAGAAAGAATGAGCAGTTCTTC. This translates into CASSRLSGTRKNEQFF.